Listed below are T cell receptor beta chains from one sample, sequenced in a study of T cell clonotyping in hematopoietic cell transplantation. Only in-frame clones appear in the TCRdb table, and some are missing; sequencing was by immunoSEQ multiplex PCR. The sample includes about 70,000 clones, around 94% of them seen just once. The sequencing sample was made of peripheral blood mononuclear cells. The receptor set was obtained from a man aged 50 to 59 in good health. Some clones in this sample may be carry-over from other donors' samples. The CDR3 runs from the conserved cysteine through the conserved F or W. D genes are given only for firm matches. Expanded clones are given a class, and other clones once, few, many or no size at all.

V	J	D	size	CDR3	DNA
TRBV7-2	TRBJ1-5	TRBD1	NA	CASSTQTGQPQHF	TGTGCCAGCAGCACCCAGACAGGGCAGCCCCAGCATTTT
TRBV27	TRBJ1-1	TRBD1	once	CASSFSGQAAAEAFF	TGTGCCAGCAGTTTCTCTGGACAGGCAGCGGCTGAAGCTTTCTTT
TRBV2	TRBJ2-3	TRBD1	NA	CASSETGVDTDTQYF	TGTGCCAGCAGTGAGACAGGGGTGGACACAGATACGCAGTATTTT
TRBV30	TRBJ1-1	NA	few	CAWDRGLNTEAFF	TGTGCCTGGGACCGAGGTTTGAACACTGAAGCTTTCTTT
TRBV29-1	TRBJ1-2	NA	NA	CSVADRDDGYTF	TGCAGCGTTGCGGACAGAGATGATGGCTACACCTTC
TRBV14	TRBJ1-6	NA	NA	CASSRGAWEPLHF	TGTGCCAGCAGCCGGGGGGCCTGGGAACCCCTCCACTTT
TRBV4-3	TRBJ2-2	NA	NA	CASSQETSTGELFF	TGCGCCAGCAGCCAAGAAACTAGTACCGGGGAGCTGTTTTTT
TRBV11-2	TRBJ1-3	NA	NA	CASSPFTAGNTIYF	TGTGCCAGCAGCCCATTTACTGCGGGAAACACCATATATTTT
TRBV5-1	TRBJ1-6	NA	once	CASTMGGGNSPLHF	TGCGCCAGCACCATGGGTGGAGGCAATTCACCCCTCCACTTT
TRBV18	TRBJ1-3	NA	NA	CASSPRARASGNTIYF	TGTGCCAGCTCACCACGGGCCAGGGCGTCTGGAAACACCATATATTTT
TRBV29-1	TRBJ2-7	NA	NA	CSVEFSDSYEQYF	TGCAGCGTTGAATTTAGCGACTCCTACGAGCAGTACTTC
TRBV5-1	TRBJ2-5	NA	once	CASSLDETQYF	TGCGCCAGCAGCTTGGATGAGACCCAGTACTTC
TRBV4-3	TRBJ1-4	TRBD1	NA	CASSQDPGQGLFF	TGCGCCAGCAGCCAAGATCCGGGACAGGGATTGTTTTTT
TRBV7-3	TRBJ2-2	NA	NA	CASSLTAGHGELFF	TGTGCCAGCAGCTTAACGGCGGGTCACGGGGAGCTGTTTTTT
TRBV5-4	TRBJ2-5	NA	NA	CASSADRVQETQYF	TGTGCCAGCAGCGCGGACAGAGTCCAAGAGACCCAGTACTTC
TRBV7-2	TRBJ1-6	NA	NA	CASSLTWDNSPLHF	TGTGCCAGCAGCTTAACCTGGGATAATTCACCCCTCCACTTT
TRBV2	TRBJ2-2	TRBD1	NA	CASSAGQVLPGELFF	TGTGCCAGCAGTGCGGGACAGGTCCTTCCCGGGGAGCTGTTTTTT
TRBV29-1	TRBJ1-1	TRBD1	NA	CSAQGGRDTEAFF	TGCAGCGCCCAGGGGGGCAGAGACACTGAAGCTTTCTTT
TRBV11-2	TRBJ2-7	NA	NA	CASSRSGLISSYEQYF	TGTGCCAGCAGTCGATCGGGACTCATCAGCTCCTACGAGCAGTACTTC
TRBV19	TRBJ1-3	NA	NA	CASSRPGTAGNTIYF	TGTGCCAGTAGTAGACCAGGGACGGCTGGAAACACCATATATTTT
TRBV5-1	TRBJ1-1	NA	NA	CASSLDSGYTEAFF	TGCGCCAGCAGCTTGGACAGTGGATACACTGAAGCTTTCTTT
TRBV5-6	TRBJ2-7	NA	NA	CASSLGGTYEQYF	TGTGCCAGCAGCTTGGGGGGGACCTACGAGCAGTACTTC
TRBV10-3	TRBJ1-5	TRBD1	NA	CAISPGTGSIDNQPQHF	TGTGCCATCAGCCCAGGGACAGGGTCTATAGACAATCAGCCCCAGCATTTT
TRBV6-5	TRBJ1-5	NA	NA	CASMPQHF	TGTGCCAGCATGCCCCAGCATTTT
TRBV30	TRBJ2-5	TRBD2	NA	CACGLAAGRGTQYF	TGTGCCTGCGGACTAGCGGCAGGAAGGGGGACCCAGTACTTC
TRBV19	TRBJ2-7	TRBD2	NA	CASSRLAGDTGGEQYF	TGTGCCAGTAGTCGCCTAGCGGGAGATACTGGGGGCGAGCAGTACTTC
TRBV7-8	TRBJ2-2	NA	NA	CASSAHLGELFF	TGTGCCAGCAGCGCACACCTAGGGGAGCTGTTTTTT
TRBV28	TRBJ2-3	NA	NA	CASKSGADDTQYF	TGTGCCAGCAAAAGCGGTGCGGATGATACGCAGTATTTT
TRBV7-2	TRBJ2-7	TRBD2	NA	CASSLREGSSYEQYF	TGTGCCAGCAGCTTAAGGGAGGGGAGCTCCTACGAGCAGTACTTC
TRBV19	TRBJ2-4	NA	NA	CASSAPRQAAKNIQYF	TGTGCCAGTAGTGCCCCCCGACAGGCTGCCAAAAACATTCAGTACTTC
TRBV6-6	TRBJ2-3	NA	NA	CASSVTSIPSTDTQYF	TGTGCCAGCAGTGTTACGTCGATCCCTAGCACAGATACGCAGTATTTT
TRBV28	TRBJ1-2	NA	NA	CASSFSSYGYTF	TGTGCCAGCAGCTTTTCATCCTATGGCTACACCTTC
TRBV28	TRBJ2-5	TRBD1	NA	CASRPQGVETQYF	TGTGCCAGCAGACCCCAGGGGGTGGAGACCCAGTACTTC
TRBV27	TRBJ2-5	NA	NA	CASSLSGAGETQYF	TGTGCCAGCAGTTTATCAGGGGCAGGAGAGACCCAGTACTTC
TRBV28	TRBJ1-1	NA	NA	CASSFRGNTEAFF	TGTGCCAGCAGTTTCCGGGGGAACACTGAAGCTTTCTTT
TRBV6-1	TRBJ2-1	NA	NA	CASSLRQGGNEQFF	TGTGCCAGCAGTTTGCGGCAGGGGGGCAATGAGCAGTTCTTC
TRBV7-9	TRBJ2-7	NA	NA	CASSLSPGYEQYF	TGTGCCAGCAGCTTATCCCCGGGCTACGAGCAGTACTTC
TRBV27	TRBJ1-2	TRBD1	NA	CASSGSRGAGDYGYTF	TGTGCCAGCAGTGGTTCCAGGGGGGCTGGGGACTATGGCTACACCTTC
TRBV4-1	TRBJ1-1	NA	NA	CASSQVEHMNTEAFF	TGCGCCAGCAGCCAAGTCGAACATATGAACACTGAAGCTTTCTTT
TRBV6-4	TRBJ1-1	NA	NA	CASSFRGTFF	TGTGCCAGCAGTTTCAGGGGAACTTTCTTT
TRBV28	TRBJ1-3	NA	NA	CASETGSGNTIYF	TGTGCCAGCGAGACAGGTTCTGGAAACACCATATATTTT
TRBV11-2	TRBJ1-3	NA	NA	CASSPPGVVTIYF	TGTGCCAGCAGCCCCCCGGGGGTCGTCACCATATATTTT
TRBV7-9	TRBJ2-2	TRBD1	NA	CAIPTGFNAGELFF	TGTGCCATACCGACAGGGTTCAACGCCGGGGAGCTGTTTTTT
TRBV29-1	TRBJ2-2	TRBD2	NA	CSVGLAANTGELFF	TGCAGCGTCGGGCTAGCGGCGAACACCGGGGAGCTGTTTTTT
TRBV19	TRBJ1-5	NA	NA	CASRPVGLVQPQHF	TGTGCCAGTCGCCCCGTCGGACTTGTCCAGCCCCAGCATTTT
TRBV19	TRBJ2-5	NA	NA	CASRREETQYF	TGTGCCAGCCGAAGAGAAGAGACCCAGTACTTC
TRBV11-2	TRBJ2-7	NA	NA	CASSSARSHEQYF	TGTGCCAGCAGCTCCGCAAGGAGCCACGAGCAGTACTTC
TRBV19	TRBJ2-7	TRBD1	NA	CASRRTGGPYEQYF	TGTGCCAGTAGGAGGACAGGAGGACCCTACGAGCAGTACTTC
TRBV10-1	TRBJ2-7	NA	NA	CASSDRKSSYEQYF	TGCGCCAGCAGTGACAGGAAGAGCTCCTACGAGCAGTACTTC
TRBV19	TRBJ2-5	NA	once	CASSPNGQRETQYF	TGTGCCAGTAGTCCCAACGGACAGAGAGAGACCCAGTACTTC
TRBV2	TRBJ2-1	NA	NA	CASSELGSSYNEQFF	TGTGCCAGCAGTGAGCTAGGGAGCTCCTACAATGAGCAGTTCTTC
TRBV18	TRBJ2-1	TRBD2	NA	CASSLIPGLDGSEQFF	TGTGCCAGCTCCCTCATACCGGGACTAGACGGTAGTGAGCAGTTCTTC